This T cell receptor (beta chain) was captured by sequencing in a study of T cell responses to AZD1222 COVID-19 vaccine. Notes on this clone: The antigen is not known.

Germline values: CDR1 MNHEY, CDR2 SVGEGT. The V end lost 1 base, the J end lost 5 bases, and 15 bases lay between the germline ends. There are 15 residues in the CDR3. Overall study results and limits: Baseline serostatus was positive in only six AZD1222 recipients. Targets within unmutated variant regions were reportedly found for nearly half of spike-specific TCRs.

TCRdb's copy holds only in-frame clones and misses some; the assay was immunoSEQ multiplex PCR. The data contain about 110,000 clones, 87% of them singletons. V gene TRBV6-2 or TRBV6-3 combines with J gene TRBJ2-7; no reliable D call. The sequence was obtained from an adult in good health. This material consisted of peripheral blood, taken on day 0 of AZD1222 vaccination. In DNA, the CDR3 is TGTGCCAGCAGTTACTACCGGGTTTCGAGGAACGAGCAGTACTTC. It encodes CASSYYRVSRNEQYF.